Below are 19 T cell receptor beta chains sequenced from a single sample in a study of CD8 T cells in ankylosing spondylitis. Using its own MiXCR run on the 5' RACE reads, TCRdb lists one record per CDR3 protein. This repertoire shows around 340,000 distinct CDR3 sequences, approximately 22% found once; its top ten account for about 12%. Material for sequencing was blood, either unsorted or a sorted T cell fraction (not recorded which). The receptors derive from a male donor with ankylosing spondylitis or in good health (not recorded which).

The chain carries TRBV11-2 and TRBJ2-1; the D gene could be TRBD1 or TRBD2 (5 bases each). Per the germline V gene, CDR1 is SGHAT and CDR2 is FQNNGV. V shed 5 bases and J shed 4 bases, with 18 bases lying between them. This CDR3 is built from 16 residues. CDR3 coding DNA: TGTGCCAGCAGCCCCCTTTTGATGGGGGAATACAATGAGCAGTTCTTC. Its translation: CASSPLLMGEYNEQFF.

This clonotype has more than one count but fewer than ten. V is TRBV10-2 and J is TRBJ2-2; TRBD2 aligns across 10 bases. CDR3 length: 16 amino acids. V shed 2 bases, J shed 3 bases, and the junction held 3 bases outside the gene matches. Germline V gene lookup returns CDR1 WSHSY and CDR2 SAAADI. CDR3 nucleotides: TGCGCCAGCAGTGAGACAGCGGGGGGGTACACCGGGGAGCTGTTTTTT. Protein sequence: CASSETAGGYTGELFF.

The rearrangement joins TRBV27 to TRBJ2-1, with TRBD2 identical over 9 bases. Trimming removed 4 bases from V and 7 bases from J; junction bases left unmatched: 5. Germline V gives CDR1 MNHEY, CDR2 SMNVEV (reference sequence). This CDR3 spans 14 amino acids. The CDR3 coding sequence is TGTGCCAGCAGTTGGAGCGGGGGGATGAATGAGCAGTTCTTC. Translated: CASSWSGGMNEQFF.

This clonotype has more than one count but fewer than ten. The rearrangement uses TRBV20-1 and TRBJ2-2; D call uncertain. The V end was cut by 1 base, the J end by 5 bases, with 11 bases between. Per germline, CDR1 DFQATT and CDR2 SNEGSKA (reference sequence). The CDR3 runs to 14 residues. The CDR3 region has the DNA TGCAGTGCTAGAGTTCCCATCGGAACCGGGGAGCTGTTTTTT. Residues: CSARVPIGTGELFF.

V usage is TRBV12-3 or TRBV12-4 and J usage is TRBJ2-5; TRBD2 might be the D (5 bases). V gave up 5 bases and J gave up 2 bases, with 12 bases separating them. The CDR3 spans 14 residues. The CDR3: CASSPSSLQETQYF. In DNA form, the CDR3 reads TGTGCCAGCAGTCCCTCTAGCCTACAAGAGACCCAGTACTTC.

This chain links TRBV2 with TRBJ2-7; D assignment may be TRBD1 or TRBD2 (5 bases each). The CDR3 is made up of 15 amino acids. V lost 0 bases and J 2 bases, leaving 11 bases between the germline ends. Germline lookup yields CDR1 SNHLY and CDR2 FYNNEI. The CDR3 DNA reads TGTGCCAGCAGTGAAGCTCCCGGGACCCCCTACGAGCAGTACTTC. This codes for CASSEAPGTPYEQYF. Together with reference TRBV2 and TRBJ2-7, the CDR3 gives the full variable domain: EPEVTQTPSHQVTQMGQEVILRCVPISNHLYFYWYRQILGQKVEFLVSFYNNEISEKSEIFDDQFSVERPDGSNFTLKIRSTKLEDSAMYFCASSEAPGTPYEQYFGPGTRLTVT.

The genes are TRBV12-3 or TRBV12-4 and TRBJ2-1, with 9 positions matching TRBD1. The V gene end was trimmed by 1 base and the J gene end by 8 bases; junction bases not matched to a gene: 6. This CDR3 has 15 residues. DNA of the CDR3: TGTGCCAGCAGTTTAGTGTGGGACAGGGACCATGAGCAGTTCTTC. Encoded protein: CASSLVWDRDHEQFF.

The chain carries TRBV12-3 or TRBV12-4 and TRBJ2-7; the D gene is possibly TRBD2 (6 bases). This CDR3 spans 15 amino acids. V gave up 3 bases and J gave up 1 base, with 13 bases separating them. The DNA for the CDR3 is TGTGCCAGCAGTTTCGGAGGGGCGACGTCCTACGAGCAGTACTTC. Amino acids: CASSFGGATSYEQYF.

V is TRBV20-1 and J is TRBJ2-7; TRBD1 might be the D (6 bases). The CDR3 runs 14 residues. Per germline, CDR1 DFQATT and CDR2 SNEGSKA (reference sequence). Trimming took off 1 base at V and 0 bases at J, with 10 bases between the two ends. CDR3 nucleotides: TGCAGTGCTAGAGGAGACAGGTTCTCCTACGAGCAGTACTTC. Translated, it gives CSARGDRFSYEQYF.

V and J are TRBV23-1 and TRBJ2-1; D is uncertain. TRBV23-1 is filed as an ORF, its function uncertain. This CDR3 is 18 amino acids long. Trimming cost V 4 bases and J 0 bases, with 19 bases left between them. CDR3 residues: CASSPYHRGPGSYNEQFF. In DNA form, the CDR3 reads TGCGCCAGCAGTCCCTACCACCGAGGTCCGGGCTCCTACAATGAGCAGTTCTTC.

This clonotype was counted only a few times. The chain uses TRBV12-3 or TRBV12-4 and TRBJ2-5; D possibly corresponds to TRBD2 (6 bases). The V end lost 3 bases, the J end lost 5 bases, and 13 bases lay between the germline ends. CDR3 size: 14 residues. The CDR3 spells CASSLAGPRETQYF. The CDR3 DNA is TGTGCCAGCAGTTTGGCGGGGCCGAGGGAGACCCAGTACTTC.

This clonotype was picked up a small number of times. V and J are TRBV2 and TRBJ2-2; D may match TRBD1 or TRBD2 (5 bases each). V was trimmed by 5 bases and J by 6 bases, leaving 16 bases between them. The CDR3 totals 15 residues. Per the germline V gene, CDR1 is SNHLY and CDR2 is FYNNEI. CDR3 region: CASSSSWDGPGELFF. As DNA, the CDR3 is TGTGCCAGCAGTTCCTCGTGGGACGGACCCGGGGAGCTGTTTTTT. Full variable domain (outside the CDR3, taken from reference TRBV2 and TRBJ2-2): EPEVTQTPSHQVTQMGQEVILRCVPISNHLYFYWYRQILGQKVEFLVSFYNNEISEKSEIFDDQFSVERPDGSNFTLKIRSTKLEDSAMYFCASSSSWDGPGELFFGEGSRLTVL.

The sample holds many counts of this clonotype. The J gene is TRBJ1-5, the V gene TRBV5-6; D remains ambiguous. The CDR3 runs 14 residues. The V gene lost 2 bases and the J gene lost 1 base, with 7 bases spanning the gap. Germline V gives CDR1 SGHDT, CDR2 YYEEEE. The CDR3 coding sequence is TGTGCCAGCAGCTTTACGGCAAGCAATCAGCCCCAGCATTTT. This translates into CASSFTASNQPQHF. The variable domain in full, with the rest retrieved from reference TRBV5-6 and TRBJ1-5, is DAGVTQSPTHLIKTRGQQVTLRCSPKSGHDTVSWYQQALGQGPQFIFQYYEEEERQRGNFPDRFSGHQFPNYSSELNVNALLLGDSALYLCASSFTASNQPQHFGDGTRLSIL.

V and J are TRBV4-1 and TRBJ2-3; 9 nucleotides agree with TRBD2. Germline V CDR1 and CDR2: MGHRA, YSYEKL. CDR3 size: 18 residues. Germline trimming cut 1 base from V and 4 bases from J; bases unmatched to any gene: 12. CDR3 nucleotide sequence: TGCGCCAGCAGCCAAGGAGGACGTGGCGGGGGGGCCCCAGATACGCAGTATTTT. The encoded protein is CASSQGGRGGGAPDTQYF.

The chain is built from TRBV9 and TRBJ2-1, with TRBD1 matching 7 bases. The CDR3 loop spans 15 amino acids. Germline V lookup: CDR1 SGDLS, CDR2 YYNGEE. V shed 4 bases, J shed 1 base, and the junction held 5 bases outside the gene matches. CDR3 nucleotide sequence: TGTGCCAGCAGCCCTAAGGGGGCGTCCTACAATGAGCAGTTCTTC. Translated, it gives CASSPKGASYNEQFF.

V gene TRBV12-3 or TRBV12-4 combines with J gene TRBJ2-1; D gene ambiguous. V was pared by 6 bases and J by 8 bases, with 11 bases between. CDR3 size: 12 residues. The CDR3 loop is CASRLTGHEQFF. The CDR3 nucleotides are TGTGCCAGCAGACTCACTGGCCATGAGCAGTTCTTC.

This clonotype has only a few counts. The chain employs TRBV28 and TRBJ2-7; 9 bases are a match to TRBD2. The CDR3 is 16 residues long. The V and J ends lost 3 bases and 7 bases, in that order; junction bases with no gene match: 13. Germline CDR1 reads MDHEN; CDR2 reads SYDVKM. The CDR3 loop reads CASSFGLAGLKGEQYF. CDR3 nucleotides: TGTGCCAGCAGTTTTGGTCTAGCGGGGCTCAAGGGGGAGCAGTACTTC. Together with reference TRBV28 and TRBJ2-7, the CDR3 gives the full variable domain: DVKVTQSSRYLVKRTGEKVFLECVQDMDHENMFWYRQDPGLGLRLIYFSYDVKMKEKGDIPEGYSVSREKKERFSLILESASTNQTSMYLCASSFGLAGLKGEQYFGPGTRLTVT.

The CDR3 is CASSSRQGSQYF. The CDR3 DNA follows: TGTGCCAGCAGTTCCCGACAGGGGTCGCAGTACTTC. The chain carries TRBV27 and TRBJ2-7; 8 bases line up with TRBD1. CDR3 length: 12 amino acids. V lost 4 bases and J lost 9; bases outside the gene matches: 5. Germline V CDR1 and CDR2: MNHEY, SMNVEV (reference sequence).

The chain joins TRBV4-1 to TRBJ2-2; 9 nucleotides line up with TRBD1. Germline CDR1 reads MGHRA; CDR2 reads YSYEKL. V lost 4 bases to trimming and J lost 6 bases; unmatched junction nucleotides: 9. This CDR3 is built from 16 residues. CDR3 in DNA: TGCGCCAGCAGCCTTACGGGACAGGGTGGCTCCGGGGAGCTGTTTTTT. This sequence encodes CASSLTGQGGSGELFF.